The 21 T cell receptor beta chains reported below all come from one sample, sequenced in a study of blood T cell repertoires in COVID-19. TCRdb's copy holds only in-frame clones and misses some; the assay was immunoSEQ multiplex PCR. Of approximately 250,000 clones in the sample, 70% to 90% were seen once. The specimen was PBMCs or T cells enriched from blood (not recorded which). All receptors derive from a woman in her thirties with acute COVID-19.

The J gene is TRBJ1-2, the V gene TRBV18; 8 bases fit TRBD1. The CDR3 is made up of 13 amino acids. J gave up 8 bases and V 6 bases, and 8 bases lay outside the gene matches. The germline CDR1 and CDR2 sequences are KGHSH and LQKENI. The CDR3 DNA sequence: TGTGCCAGCTCGTCGGACAGGGAGCAAGGCTACACCTTC. Translating it yields CASSSDREQGYTF.

J is TRBJ2-7 and V is TRBV5-4, with 8 bases aligning to TRBD1. The length of the CDR3 is 13 residues. In germline, CDR1 is SGHNT, CDR2 YYREEE (reference sequence). V dropped 5 bases and J dropped 6; count of bases not matched to a gene: 7. In DNA, the CDR3 is TGTGCCAGCAGTCCTGGACAGGGCCGCGAGCAGTACTTC. This sequence encodes CASSPGQGREQYF. Full variable domain (outside the CDR3, taken from reference TRBV5-4 and TRBJ2-7): ETGVTQSPTHLIKTRGQQVTLRCSSQSGHNTVSWYQQALGQGPQFIFQYYREEENGRGNFPPRFSGLQFPNYSSELNVNALELDDSALYLCASSPGQGREQYFGPGTRLTVT.

The gene calls are TRBV2 and TRBJ2-7; 8 positions match TRBD1. CDR3 length: 14 amino acids. Germline CDR1 is SNHLY and CDR2 is FYNNEI. Trimming took 7 bases from V and 4 from J; bases not matched to a gene: 9. CDR3 nucleotide sequence: TGTGCCAGCACCGGACAGGGAAGTGGATACGAGCAGTACTTC. Translated: CASTGQGSGYEQYF.

V gene TRBV9 combines with J gene TRBJ2-7; D perhaps matches TRBD1 (6 bases). This CDR3 is 15 amino acids long. Germline V gene data show CDR1 as SGDLS and CDR2 as YYNGEE. V was trimmed by 4 bases and J by 6 bases, leaving 20 bases between them. The CDR3 protein is CASSRFGQPLAEQYF. The CDR3 DNA reads as TGTGCCAGCAGCAGGTTCGGACAGCCATTAGCCGAGCAGTACTTC.

The chain uses TRBV24-1 and TRBJ2-1; the match to TRBD2 covers 8 bases. Germline loops: CDR1 KGHDR, CDR2 SFDVKD. The CDR3 spans 20 residues. J was trimmed by 3 bases and V by 4 bases; bases with no gene match: 19. Written as DNA, the CDR3 is TGTGCCACCAGTGAAACTCCAGACAGAACCGGGACTAGTTTCTACAATGAGCAGTTCTTC. Translated: CATSETPDRTGTSFYNEQFF.

For the CDR3, the DNA is TGTGCCAGCAGCTCCGGACAGGCCGGGGAGCTGTTTTTT. Amino acid sequence: CASSSGQAGELFF. The rearrangement joins TRBV7-2 to TRBJ2-2, with 7 bases matching TRBD1. J was trimmed by 6 bases and V by 4 bases; bases with no gene match: 2. Germline V gives CDR1 SGHTA, CDR2 FQGNSA. The CDR3 totals 13 residues.

This clone was seen just once. The chain links TRBV6-5 to TRBJ2-7; possibly TRBD2 for D (5 bases). This CDR3 is 15 amino acids long. Germline loops: CDR1 MNHEY, CDR2 SVGAGI. Trimming cost V 1 base and J 2 bases, with 12 bases left between them. The CDR3 here is CASSYLAGPAYEQYF. CDR3 DNA sequence: TGTGCCAGCAGTTACTTGGCGGGCCCGGCCTACGAGCAGTACTTC.

The chain employs TRBV10-3 and TRBJ1-1; 8 nucleotides align to TRBD1. The CDR3 runs 14 residues. Germline V gene sequence: CDR1 ENHRY, CDR2 SYGVKD. The junction had 8 bases not matched to a gene; V was cut back by 7 bases and J by 4 bases. For the CDR3, the DNA is TGTGCCATCACTGACAGACAGGGGCCCACTGAAGCTTTCTTT. Protein sequence: CAITDRQGPTEAFF.

In the case of this clone: Other DNA sequences in the same sample also yield this CDR3. This sequence joins TRBV18 and TRBJ1-5, with TRBD1 matching over 8 bases. In germline, CDR1 is KGHSH, CDR2 LQKENI. The CDR3 totals 14 residues. The V gene end was trimmed by 6 bases and the J gene end by 2 bases; junction bases not matched to a gene: 3. The CDR3 DNA reads TGTGCCAGCTCCCCGGACAGGGGCAATCAGCCCCAGCATTTT. It yields the protein CASSPDRGNQPQHF. Using reference TRBV18 and TRBJ1-5 for the parts outside the CDR3, the full variable domain is NAGVMQNPRHLVRRRGQEARLRCSPMKGHSHVYWYRQLPEEGLKFMVYLQKENIIDESGMPKERFSAEFPKEGPSILRIQQVVRGDSAAYFCASSPDRGNQPQHFGDGTRLSIL.

On this clone itself: Other DNA sequences in this specimen translate into the identical CDR3. The chain employs TRBV7-2 and TRBJ1-1; D is undetermined. The length of the CDR3 is 13 residues. Trimming pared 1 base from V and 4 bases from J, leaving 7 bases between. The germline CDR1 and CDR2 sequences are SGHTA and FQGNSA. CDR3 bases: TGTGCCAGCAGCTTAGGAGGTGGCACTGAAGCTTTCTTT. Amino acid sequence: CASSLGGGTEAFF.

The chain couples TRBV2 to TRBJ2-1; 8 bases fit TRBD1. Germline-derived CDR1 and CDR2 are SNHLY and FYNNEI. V was pared by 7 bases and J by 1 base, with 3 bases of the junction left unmatched. The CDR3 loop spans 14 amino acids. The CDR3 coding sequence is TGTGCCAGCATCCGACAGGGGTCCTACAATGAGCAGTTCTTC. Amino acid sequence: CASIRQGSYNEQFF.

This chain joins TRBV6-5 and TRBJ2-1; tentatively, D is TRBD2 (5 bases). The germline V gene encodes CDR1 MNHEY and CDR2 SVGAGI. This CDR3 contains 13 residues. V was cut by 6 bases and J by 9 bases, with 15 bases left in between. The CDR3 protein is CASRGGLAGEQFF. The CDR3 nucleotides read TGTGCCAGCAGAGGTGGGCTAGCAGGTGAGCAGTTCTTC.

The rearrangement joins TRBV15 to TRBJ1-6; possibly TRBD1 for D (5 bases). The CDR3 length is 13 residues. CDR1 is LNHNV, CDR2 YYDKDF, per germline (reference sequence). The ends were cut back, 3 bases at V and 8 bases at J, with 8 bases in the middle. The CDR3 nucleotides are TGTGCCACCAGCAGGACGACAGATTCACCCCTCCACTTT. This codes for CATSRTTDSPLHF.

This clone was seen only a few times. CDR3 nucleotide sequence: TGTGCCAGCAGAGGACAGGGGGAAGATCAGCCCCAGCATTTT. This gives the protein CASRGQGEDQPQHF. The chain uses TRBV27 and TRBJ1-5, with 10 bases that match TRBD1. Germline loops: CDR1 MNHEY, CDR2 SMNVEV (reference sequence). This CDR3 region has 14 residues. V gave up 6 bases and J gave up 5 bases; unmatched junction bases: 4.

V usage is TRBV5-5 and J usage is TRBJ2-7; 7 bases fit TRBD1. V was pared by 1 base and J by 6 bases, with 7 bases of the junction left unmatched. This CDR3 spans 14 amino acids. Per the germline V gene, CDR1 is SGHKS and CDR2 is YYEKEE (reference sequence). CDR3 amino acids: CASSLQTPGGEQYF. The DNA of the CDR3 is TGTGCCAGCAGCTTGCAAACTCCAGGGGGCGAGCAGTACTTC.

The chain recombines TRBV6-1 with TRBJ2-2; TRBD2 might be the D (5 bases). V lost 11 bases and J lost 0, with 10 bases in between. This CDR3 is 13 amino acids long. Germline assignment: CDR1 MNHNS and CDR2 SASEGT. The CDR3 loop is CAASGTNTGELFF. CDR3 nucleotide sequence: TGTGCCGCAAGCGGTACGAACACCGGGGAGCTGTTTTTT.

The CDR3 region is CASSLASGVEGYTF. The CDR3 region has the DNA TGCGCCAGCAGCTTGGCCTCAGGGGTGGAGGGCTACACCTTC. The V call is TRBV5-1, the J call TRBJ1-2; tentative D call: TRBD1 (6 bases). Trimming took 0 bases from V and 8 from J, leaving 14 bases between them. Germline V lookup: CDR1 SGHRS, CDR2 YFSETQ. The CDR3 loop spans 14 amino acids.

V and J are TRBV7-8 and TRBJ2-2, with TRBD1 matching 8 bases. The CDR3 totals 15 residues. Per germline, CDR1 SGHVS and CDR2 FQNEAQ. V trimming: 11 bases; J trimming: 2 bases; junction bases outside the gene matches: 10. CDR3 nucleotides: TGTGCCTCGAGGGGAACAGGGGGAAACACCGGGGAGCTGTTTTTT. It encodes CASRGTGGNTGELFF.

CDR3 sequence reads: CASSQPGKWDYEQYF. The CDR3 DNA is TGTGCCAGCAGCCAGCCGGGAAAGTGGGACTACGAGCAGTACTTC. The chain links TRBV3-1 (or the pseudogene TRBV3-2) to TRBJ2-7, with D tentatively TRBD2 (5 bases). The germline V gene has CDR1 LGHDT and CDR2 YNNKEL (reference sequence). This CDR3 is built from 15 residues. The V end was cut by 3 bases, the J end by 3 bases, with 15 bases between.

The V and J genes are TRBV19 and TRBJ1-5, with 11 nucleotides matching TRBD1. This CDR3 spans 16 amino acids. The germline CDR1 and CDR2 sequences are LNHDA and SQIVND (reference sequence). The V segment lost 5 bases and the J segment 5 bases; nucleotides outside the gene matches: 8. The CDR3 region is CASSASGTGGDQPQHF. CDR3 coding DNA: TGTGCCAGTAGTGCGAGCGGGACAGGGGGGGATCAGCCCCAGCATTTT.

Here the CDR3 reads CASSFTTDYGYTF. The CDR3 nucleotides read TGTGCCAGCAGTTTCACGACAGACTATGGCTACACCTTC. The genes are TRBV12-3 or TRBV12-4 and TRBJ1-2; weak D call: TRBD1 (5 bases). V lost 3 bases, J lost 3 bases, and 8 bases lay in between. The CDR3 sequence is 13 residues long.